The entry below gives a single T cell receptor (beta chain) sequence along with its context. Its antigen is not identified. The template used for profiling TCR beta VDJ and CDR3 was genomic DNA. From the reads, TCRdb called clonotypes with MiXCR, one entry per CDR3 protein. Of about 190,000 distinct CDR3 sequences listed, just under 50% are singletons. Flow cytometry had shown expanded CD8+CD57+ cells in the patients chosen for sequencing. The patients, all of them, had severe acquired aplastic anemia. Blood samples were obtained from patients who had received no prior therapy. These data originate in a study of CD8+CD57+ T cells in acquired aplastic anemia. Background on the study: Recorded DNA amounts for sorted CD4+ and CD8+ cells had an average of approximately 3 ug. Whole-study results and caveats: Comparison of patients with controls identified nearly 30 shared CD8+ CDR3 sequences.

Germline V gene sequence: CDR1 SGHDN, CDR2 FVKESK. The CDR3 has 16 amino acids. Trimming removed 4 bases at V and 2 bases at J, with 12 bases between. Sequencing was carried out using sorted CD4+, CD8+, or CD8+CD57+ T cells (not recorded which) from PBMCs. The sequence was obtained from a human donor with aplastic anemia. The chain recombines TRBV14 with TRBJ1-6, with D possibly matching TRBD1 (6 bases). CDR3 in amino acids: CASSLGGGAYNSPLHF. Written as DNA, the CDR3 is TGTGCCAGCAGCCTAGGGGGGGGGGCCTATAATTCACCCCTCCACTTT. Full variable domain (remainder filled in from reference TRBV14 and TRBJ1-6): EAGVTQFPSHSVIEKGQTVTLRCDPISGHDNLYWYRRVMGKEIKFLLHFVKESKQDESGMPNNRFLAERTGGTYSTLKVQPAELEDSGVYFCASSLGGGAYNSPLHFGNGTRLTVT.